The rows below give T cell receptor beta chains drawn from one sample of a study of T cell responses to AZD1222 COVID-19 vaccine. Measured with immunoSEQ multiplex PCR; TCRdb has only the in-frame clones, and not every one. The sample contains about 96,000 clones, around nine tenths of which appear only once. The sample was peripheral blood, taken on day 0 of MenACWY control vaccination. Receptors originate from an adult in good health. CDR3s include the opening cysteine and the closing phenylalanine or tryptophan. Each record gives: V gene, D gene, clone size, J gene, CDR3 protein, CDR3 DNA. A D gene is named only where the DNA matches it firmly. A row's size may be missing; if present it is once, few, many or a size class.

V: TRBV18; D: TRBD2; size: .; J: TRBJ2-2; CDR3: CASSPRDGLAGNTGELFF; DNA: TGTGCCAGCTCACCACGTGATGGACTAGCGGGAAACACCGGGGAGCTGTTTTTT
V: TRBV5-1; D: TRBD2; size: .; J: TRBJ2-1; CDR3: CASSNGRTSSYNEQFF; DNA: TGCGCCAGCAGCAACGGTAGGACTAGCTCCTACAATGAGCAGTTCTTC
V: TRBV7-6; D: .; size: .; J: TRBJ1-4; CDR3: CASSFGPSGTNEKLFF; DNA: TGTGCCAGCAGCTTCGGACCCTCCGGAACTAATGAAAAACTGTTTTTT
V: TRBV19; D: .; size: .; J: TRBJ2-5; CDR3: CASSAGTPEETQYF; DNA: TGTGCCAGTTCGGCCGGGACACCTGAAGAGACCCAGTACTTC
V: TRBV21-1; D: .; size: .; J: TRBJ1-5; CDR3: CASSGPTGDSNQPQHF; DNA: TGTGCCAGCAGCGGGCCCACGGGGGATAGCAATCAGCCCCAGCATTTT
V: TRBV29-1; D: .; size: once; J: TRBJ1-2; CDR3: CSVELGRPYTF; DNA: TGCAGCGTTGAACTAGGACGCCCGTACACCTTC
V: TRBV6-5; D: TRBD2; size: once; J: TRBJ2-3; CDR3: CASSSGLAGADTQYF; DNA: TGTGCCAGCAGCTCCGGACTAGCGGGCGCAGATACGCAGTATTTT
V: TRBV6-6; D: .; size: .; J: TRBJ1-1; CDR3: CASSYSQGTLEAFF; DNA: TGTGCCAGCAGTTACTCGCAGGGGACACTTGAAGCTTTCTTT
V: TRBV7-9; D: .; size: .; J: TRBJ1-6; CDR3: CASSGGETGMNSPLHF; DNA: TGTGCCAGCAGCGGAGGAGAGACAGGAATGAATTCACCCCTCCACTTT
V: TRBV5-1; D: .; size: .; J: TRBJ2-2; CDR3: CASPDTNTGELFF; DNA: TGCGCCAGCCCAGACACTAACACCGGGGAGCTGTTTTTT